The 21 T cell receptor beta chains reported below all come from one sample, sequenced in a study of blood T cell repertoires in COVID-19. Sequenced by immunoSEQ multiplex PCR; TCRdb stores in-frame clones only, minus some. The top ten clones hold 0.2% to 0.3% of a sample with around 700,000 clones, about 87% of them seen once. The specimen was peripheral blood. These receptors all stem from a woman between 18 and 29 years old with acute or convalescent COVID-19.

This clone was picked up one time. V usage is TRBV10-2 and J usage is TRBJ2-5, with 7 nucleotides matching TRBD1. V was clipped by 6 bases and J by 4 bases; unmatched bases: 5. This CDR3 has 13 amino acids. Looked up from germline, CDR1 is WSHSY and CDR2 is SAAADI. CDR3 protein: CASSLQGTETQYF. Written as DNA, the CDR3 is TGCGCCAGCAGCCTACAGGGGACAGAGACCCAGTACTTC.

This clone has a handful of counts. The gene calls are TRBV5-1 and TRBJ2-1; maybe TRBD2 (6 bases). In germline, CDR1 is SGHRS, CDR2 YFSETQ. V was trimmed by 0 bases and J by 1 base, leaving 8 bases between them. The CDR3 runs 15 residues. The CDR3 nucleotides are TGCGCCAGCAGCTTGGTACGGGGGTCCTACAATGAGCAGTTCTTC. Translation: CASSLVRGSYNEQFF.

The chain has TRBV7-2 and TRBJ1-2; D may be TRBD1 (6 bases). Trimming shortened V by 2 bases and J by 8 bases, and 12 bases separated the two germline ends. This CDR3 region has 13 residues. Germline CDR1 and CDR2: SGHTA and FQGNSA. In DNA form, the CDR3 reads TGTGCCAGCAGCTTACCCAGGGGTGAAGGCTACACCTTC. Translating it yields CASSLPRGEGYTF.

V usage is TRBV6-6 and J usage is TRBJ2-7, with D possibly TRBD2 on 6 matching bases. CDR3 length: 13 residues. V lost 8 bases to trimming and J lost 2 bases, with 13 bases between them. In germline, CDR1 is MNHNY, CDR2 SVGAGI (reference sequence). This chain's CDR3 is CASGEAGPYEQYF. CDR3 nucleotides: TGTGCCAGCGGGGAGGCAGGGCCCTACGAGCAGTACTTC.

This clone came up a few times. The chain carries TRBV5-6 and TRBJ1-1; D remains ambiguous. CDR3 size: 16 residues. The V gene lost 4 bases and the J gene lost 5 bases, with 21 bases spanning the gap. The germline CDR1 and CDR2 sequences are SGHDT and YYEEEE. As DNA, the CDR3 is TGTGCCAGCAGCAACCCGGGAATGTGGGCGCGGACTGAAGCTTTCTTT. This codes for CASSNPGMWARTEAFF.

The CDR3: CASSLVRGSAGNTIYF. The CDR3 DNA reads as TGTGCCAGCAGCTTGGTGCGGGGTTCGGCTGGAAACACCATATATTTT. V gene TRBV5-6 combines with J gene TRBJ1-3; D uncertain. V was cut by 0 bases and J by 2 bases, with 12 bases left in between. This CDR3 is built from 16 residues. The germline V gene has CDR1 SGHDT and CDR2 YYEEEE.

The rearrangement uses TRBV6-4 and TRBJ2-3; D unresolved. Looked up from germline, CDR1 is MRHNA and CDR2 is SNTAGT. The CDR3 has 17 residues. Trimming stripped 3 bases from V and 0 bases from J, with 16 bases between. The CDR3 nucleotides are TGTGCCAGCAGTGAAGGTCTCTGGGCCACTAGCACAGATACGCAGTATTTT. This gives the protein CASSEGLWATSTDTQYF.

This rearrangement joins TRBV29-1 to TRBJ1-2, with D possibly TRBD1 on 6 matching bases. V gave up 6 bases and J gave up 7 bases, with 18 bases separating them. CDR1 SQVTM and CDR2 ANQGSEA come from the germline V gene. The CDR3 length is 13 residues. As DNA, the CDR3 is TGCAGCGTCATTCCACAGGGATCAGCTGGCTACACCTTC. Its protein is CSVIPQGSAGYTF.

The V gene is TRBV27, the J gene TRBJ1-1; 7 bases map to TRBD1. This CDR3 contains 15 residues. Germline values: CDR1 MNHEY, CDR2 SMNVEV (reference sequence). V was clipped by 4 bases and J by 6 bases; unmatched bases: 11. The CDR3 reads CASSSNRGQPSEAFF. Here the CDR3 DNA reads TGTGCCAGCAGTTCAAACAGGGGCCAACCTTCTGAAGCTTTCTTT.

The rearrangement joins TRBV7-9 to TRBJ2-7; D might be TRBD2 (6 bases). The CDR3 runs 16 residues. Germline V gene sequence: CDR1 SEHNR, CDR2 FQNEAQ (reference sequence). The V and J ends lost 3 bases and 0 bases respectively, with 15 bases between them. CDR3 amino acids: CASSFGGQGISYEQYF. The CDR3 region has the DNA TGTGCCAGCAGCTTTGGAGGGCAGGGAATCTCCTACGAGCAGTACTTC.

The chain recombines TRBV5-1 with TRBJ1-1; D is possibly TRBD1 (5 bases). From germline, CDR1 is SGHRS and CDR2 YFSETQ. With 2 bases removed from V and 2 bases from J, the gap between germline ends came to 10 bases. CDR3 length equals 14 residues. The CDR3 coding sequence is TGCGCCAGCAGCTTCTCGGGGGACAACACTGAAGCTTTCTTT. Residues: CASSFSGDNTEAFF.

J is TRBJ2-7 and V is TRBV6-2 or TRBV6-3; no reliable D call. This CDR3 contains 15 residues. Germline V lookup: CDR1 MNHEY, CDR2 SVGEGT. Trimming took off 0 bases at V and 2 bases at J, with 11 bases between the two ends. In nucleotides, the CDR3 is TGTGCCAGCAGTTACTCGCGTCACCAAACCTACGAGCAGTACTTC. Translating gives CASSYSRHQTYEQYF.

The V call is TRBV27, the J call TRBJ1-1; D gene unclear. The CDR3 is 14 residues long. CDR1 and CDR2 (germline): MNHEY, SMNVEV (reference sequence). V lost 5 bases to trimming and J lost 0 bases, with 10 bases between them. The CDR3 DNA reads TGTGCCAGCAGTACTCTCCAAGTGAACACTGAAGCTTTCTTT. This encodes CASSTLQVNTEAFF.

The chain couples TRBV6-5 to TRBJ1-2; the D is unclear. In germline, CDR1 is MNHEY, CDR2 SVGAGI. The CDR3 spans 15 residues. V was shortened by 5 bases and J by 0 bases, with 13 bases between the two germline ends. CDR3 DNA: TGTGCCAGCAGTACCCACAGAGAAGCTAACTATGGCTACACCTTC. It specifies CASSTHREANYGYTF.

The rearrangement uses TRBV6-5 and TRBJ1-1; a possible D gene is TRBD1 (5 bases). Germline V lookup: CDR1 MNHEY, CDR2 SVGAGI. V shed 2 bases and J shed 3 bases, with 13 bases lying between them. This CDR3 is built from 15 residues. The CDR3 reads CASSYPTGGDTEAFF. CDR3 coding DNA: TGTGCCAGCAGTTACCCGACGGGGGGGGACACTGAAGCTTTCTTT.

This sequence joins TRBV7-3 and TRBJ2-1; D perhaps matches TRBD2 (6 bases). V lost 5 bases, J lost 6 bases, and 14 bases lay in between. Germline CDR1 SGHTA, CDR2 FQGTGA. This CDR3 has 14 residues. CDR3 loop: CASSTVGTGNEQFF. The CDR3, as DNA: TGTGCCAGCAGCACCGTCGGGACTGGCAATGAGCAGTTCTTC.

The CDR3 region is CASSQEIELNTEAFF. The CDR3 coding sequence is TGCGCCAGCAGCCAAGAAATTGAGCTGAACACTGAAGCTTTCTTT. The chain employs TRBV4-1 and TRBJ1-1; D is unresolved. Germline V gene sequence: CDR1 MGHRA, CDR2 YSYEKL. Trimming cost V 0 bases and J 0 bases, with 8 bases left between them. CDR3 length: 15 residues.

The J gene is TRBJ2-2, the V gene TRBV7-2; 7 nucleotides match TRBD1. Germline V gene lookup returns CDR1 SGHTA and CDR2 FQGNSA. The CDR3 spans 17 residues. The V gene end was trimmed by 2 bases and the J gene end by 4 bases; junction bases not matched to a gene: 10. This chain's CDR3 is CASSLSATGFVTGELFF. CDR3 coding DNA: TGTGCCAGCAGCTTATCCGCGACAGGGTTTGTCACCGGGGAGCTGTTTTTT.

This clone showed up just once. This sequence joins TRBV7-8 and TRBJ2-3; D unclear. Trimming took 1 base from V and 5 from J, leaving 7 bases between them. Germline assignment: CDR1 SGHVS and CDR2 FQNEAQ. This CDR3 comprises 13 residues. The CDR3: CASSLDGVDTQYF. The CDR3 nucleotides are TGTGCCAGCAGCTTAGACGGAGTAGATACGCAGTATTTT. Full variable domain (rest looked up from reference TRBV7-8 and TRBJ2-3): GAGVSQSPRYKVAKRGQDVALRCDPISGHVSLFWYQQALGQGPEFLTYFQNEAQLDKSGLPSDRFFAERPEGSVSTLKIQRTQQEDSAVYLCASSLDGVDTQYFGPGTRLTVL.

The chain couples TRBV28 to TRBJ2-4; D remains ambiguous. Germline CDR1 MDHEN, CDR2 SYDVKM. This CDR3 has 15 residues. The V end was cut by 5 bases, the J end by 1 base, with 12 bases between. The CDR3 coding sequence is TGTGCCAGCAGTGCCGCCCGGGTGGCCAAAAACATTCAGTACTTC. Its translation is CASSAARVAKNIQYF.

The CDR3 loop reads CASSSTGSPGEQYF. The CDR3 region has the DNA TGTGCCAGCAGCTCAACAGGATCCCCCGGGGAGCAGTACTTC. This chain joins TRBV6-5 and TRBJ2-7; weak D call: TRBD1 (5 bases). The germline V gene has CDR1 MNHEY and CDR2 SVGAGI. V lost 6 bases and J lost 7, with 19 bases in between. This CDR3 has 14 residues.